These T cell receptor beta chains were read from a single sample in a study of cytomegalovirus exposure and HLA in healthy donors. The protocol was immunoSEQ multiplex PCR, while the TCRdb copy is restricted to in-frame clones and leaves out a portion. This sample has about 160,000 clones, with 70% to 80% found just once. The sequencing sample was made of PBMCs. The receptor set was obtained from a man aged 40-49 years in good health and CMV-seronegative. CDR3s leave out the opening cysteine and the closing phenylalanine or tryptophan. Each record gives: V gene, J gene, CDR3 protein.

>TRBV9|TRBJ1-2
AWPGSAYGYT
>TRBV6-5|TRBJ2-3
ASRLRGTDTQY
>TRBV6-5|TRBJ2-1
ASGWTGQHEQF
>TRBV7-2|TRBJ1-4
ASSLSSATNEKLF
>TRBV7-6|TRBJ1-2
ASSSRRERNYGYT
>TRBV4-3|TRBJ1-3
ASSQEATGVAGNTIY
>TRBV6-5|TRBJ1-5
ASRRRTGNQPQH
>TRBV5-1|TRBJ2-7
ASSYGTGHDEQY
>TRBV5-1|TRBJ2-1
ASSLWTDNEQF
>TRBV4-1|TRBJ2-7
ASSQGTGLGEQY
>TRBV4-1|TRBJ1-2
ASSQGVQDGYT
>TRBV4-3|TRBJ2-7
ASSQDRRGPYEQY
>TRBV10-2|TRBJ1-2
ASSAGTVNYGYT
>TRBV18|TRBJ2-1
ASSPGQGPSNEQF
>TRBV6-1|TRBJ2-2
ASRGGGELF
>TRBV7-3|TRBJ1-1
ASSFQANTEAF
>TRBV29-1|TRBJ2-1
SVEDRDREQF
>TRBV6-1|TRBJ2-2
ASRPSGIGELF
>TRBV12-5|TRBJ2-2
ASGLVLRGQGNTGELF
>TRBV21-1|TRBJ2-7
ARKDRVYHEQY
>TRBV7-7|TRBJ2-5
ASSLDRGQETQY
>TRBV7-3|TRBJ2-3
ASSEVAGVADTQY